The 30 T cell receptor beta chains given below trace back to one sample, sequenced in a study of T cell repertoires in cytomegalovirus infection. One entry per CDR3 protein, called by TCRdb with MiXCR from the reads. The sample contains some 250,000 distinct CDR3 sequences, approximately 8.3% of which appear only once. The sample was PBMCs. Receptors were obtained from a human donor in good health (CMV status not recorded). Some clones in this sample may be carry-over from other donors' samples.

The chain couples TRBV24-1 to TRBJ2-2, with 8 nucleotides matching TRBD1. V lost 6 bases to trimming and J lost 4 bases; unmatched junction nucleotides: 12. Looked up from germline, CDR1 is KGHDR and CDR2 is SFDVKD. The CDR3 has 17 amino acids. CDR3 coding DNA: TGTGCCACCAGTTCTTCACCAGGACAGGGCCCCACCGGGGAGCTGTTTTTT. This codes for CATSSSPGQGPTGELFF.

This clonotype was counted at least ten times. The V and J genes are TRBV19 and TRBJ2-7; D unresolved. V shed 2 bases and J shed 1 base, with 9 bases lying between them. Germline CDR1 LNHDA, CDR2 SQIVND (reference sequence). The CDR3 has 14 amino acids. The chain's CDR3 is CASSISGKSYEQYF. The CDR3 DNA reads TGTGCCAGTAGTATAAGTGGCAAGTCCTACGAGCAGTACTTC.

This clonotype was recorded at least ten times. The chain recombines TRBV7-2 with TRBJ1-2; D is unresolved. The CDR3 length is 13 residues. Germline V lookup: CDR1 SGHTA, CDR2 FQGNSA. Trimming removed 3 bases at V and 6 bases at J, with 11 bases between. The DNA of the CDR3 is TGTGCCAGCAGCTTTCGGACGGATGATGGCTACACCTTC. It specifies CASSFRTDDGYTF.

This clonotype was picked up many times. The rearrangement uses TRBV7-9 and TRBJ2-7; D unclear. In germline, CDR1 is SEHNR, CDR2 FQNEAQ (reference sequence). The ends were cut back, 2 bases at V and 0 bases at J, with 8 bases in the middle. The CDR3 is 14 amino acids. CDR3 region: CASSLYGSSYEQYF. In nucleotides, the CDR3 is TGTGCCAGCAGCTTATACGGCTCCTCCTACGAGCAGTACTTC.

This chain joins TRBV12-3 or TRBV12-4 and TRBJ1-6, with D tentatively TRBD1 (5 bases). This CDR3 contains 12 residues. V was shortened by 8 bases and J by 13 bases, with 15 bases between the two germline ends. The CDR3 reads CASGGGKAPLHF. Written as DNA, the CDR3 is TGTGCCAGCGGGGGGGGAAAAGCGCCCCTCCACTTT.

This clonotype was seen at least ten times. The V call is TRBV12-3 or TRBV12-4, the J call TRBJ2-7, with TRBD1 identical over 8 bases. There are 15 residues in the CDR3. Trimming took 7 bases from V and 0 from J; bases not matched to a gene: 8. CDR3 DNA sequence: TGTGCCAGCAACCCAGGGGGCTGGGGCTCCTACGAGCAGTACTTC. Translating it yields CASNPGGWGSYEQYF.

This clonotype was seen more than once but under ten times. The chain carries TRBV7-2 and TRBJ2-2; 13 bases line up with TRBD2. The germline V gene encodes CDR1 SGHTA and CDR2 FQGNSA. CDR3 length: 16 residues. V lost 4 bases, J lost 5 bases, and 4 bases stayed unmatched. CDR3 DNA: TGTGCCAGCAGCTCAGGACTAGCGGGGGCTACCGGGGAGCTGTTTTTT. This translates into CASSSGLAGATGELFF.

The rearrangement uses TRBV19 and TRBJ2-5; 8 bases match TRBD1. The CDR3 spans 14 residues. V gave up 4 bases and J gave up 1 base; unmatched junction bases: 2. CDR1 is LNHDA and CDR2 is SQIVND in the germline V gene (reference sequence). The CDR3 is CASSRGQAQETQYF. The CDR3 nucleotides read TGTGCCAGTAGTAGGGGACAGGCCCAAGAGACCCAGTACTTC.

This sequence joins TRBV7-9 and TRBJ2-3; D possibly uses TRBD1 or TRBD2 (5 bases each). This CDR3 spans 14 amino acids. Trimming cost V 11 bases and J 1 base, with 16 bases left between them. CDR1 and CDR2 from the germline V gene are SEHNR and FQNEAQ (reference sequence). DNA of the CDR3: TGTGCCTGCACGAGGGACCGACGCACAGATACGCAGTATTTT. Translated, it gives CACTRDRRTDTQYF.

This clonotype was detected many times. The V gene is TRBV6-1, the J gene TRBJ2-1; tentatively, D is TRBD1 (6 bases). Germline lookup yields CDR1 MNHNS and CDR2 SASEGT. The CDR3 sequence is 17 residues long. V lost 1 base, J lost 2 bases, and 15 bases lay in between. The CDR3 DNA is TGTGCCAGCAGTGAAGAGGTAGGGGGAAACACCTACAATGAGCAGTTCTTC. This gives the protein CASSEEVGGNTYNEQFF.

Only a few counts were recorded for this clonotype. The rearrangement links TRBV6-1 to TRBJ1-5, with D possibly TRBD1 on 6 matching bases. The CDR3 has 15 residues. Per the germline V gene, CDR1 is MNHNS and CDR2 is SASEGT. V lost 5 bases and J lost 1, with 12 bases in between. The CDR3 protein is CASSSDRKSNQPQHF. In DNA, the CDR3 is TGTGCCAGCAGTTCAGACAGGAAAAGCAATCAGCCCCAGCATTTT.

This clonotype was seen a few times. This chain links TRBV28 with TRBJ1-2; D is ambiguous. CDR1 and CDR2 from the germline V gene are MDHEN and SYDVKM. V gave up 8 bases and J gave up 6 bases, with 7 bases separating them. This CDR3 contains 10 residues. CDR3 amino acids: CASASNGYTF. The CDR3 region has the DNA TGTGCCAGCGCCTCCAATGGCTACACCTTC.

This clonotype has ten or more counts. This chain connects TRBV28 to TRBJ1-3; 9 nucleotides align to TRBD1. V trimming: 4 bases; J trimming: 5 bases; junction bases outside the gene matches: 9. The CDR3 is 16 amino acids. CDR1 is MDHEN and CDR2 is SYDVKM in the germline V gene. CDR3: CASSSPGTGWRNTIYF. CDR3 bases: TGTGCCAGCAGTTCTCCCGGGACAGGGTGGCGAAACACCATATATTTT.

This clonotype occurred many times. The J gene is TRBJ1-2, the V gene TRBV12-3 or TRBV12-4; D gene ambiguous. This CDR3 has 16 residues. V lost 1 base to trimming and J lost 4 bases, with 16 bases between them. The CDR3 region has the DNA TGTGCCAGCAGTTTAGAGCTGCTGTCGATCAGCTATGGCTACACCTTC. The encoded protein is CASSLELLSISYGYTF.

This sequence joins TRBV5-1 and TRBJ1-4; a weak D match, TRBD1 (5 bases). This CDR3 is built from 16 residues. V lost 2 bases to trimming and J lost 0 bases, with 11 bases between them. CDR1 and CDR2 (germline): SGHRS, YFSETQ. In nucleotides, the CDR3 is TGCGCCAGCAGCTTAAAGGGGCAAACAACTAATGAAAAACTGTTTTTT. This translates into CASSLKGQTTNEKLFF. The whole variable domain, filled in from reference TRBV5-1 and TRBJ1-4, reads KAGVTQTPRYLIKTRGQQVTLSCSPISGHRSVSWYQQTPGQGLQFLFEYFSETQRNKGNFPGRFSGRQFSNSRSEMNVSTLELGDSALYLCASSLKGQTTNEKLFFGSGTQLSVL.

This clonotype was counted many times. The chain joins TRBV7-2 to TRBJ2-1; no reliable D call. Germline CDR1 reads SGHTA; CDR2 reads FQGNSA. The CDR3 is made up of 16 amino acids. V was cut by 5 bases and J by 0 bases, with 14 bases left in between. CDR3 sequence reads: CASSLSRTPSYNEQFF. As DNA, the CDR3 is TGTGCCAGCAGCCTCAGTAGAACCCCCTCCTACAATGAGCAGTTCTTC.

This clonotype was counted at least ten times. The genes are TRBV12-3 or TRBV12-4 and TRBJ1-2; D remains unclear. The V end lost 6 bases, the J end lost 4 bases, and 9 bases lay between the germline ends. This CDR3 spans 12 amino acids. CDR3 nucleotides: TGTGCCAGCAGCCCCCGACTCTATGGCTACACCTTC. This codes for CASSPRLYGYTF.

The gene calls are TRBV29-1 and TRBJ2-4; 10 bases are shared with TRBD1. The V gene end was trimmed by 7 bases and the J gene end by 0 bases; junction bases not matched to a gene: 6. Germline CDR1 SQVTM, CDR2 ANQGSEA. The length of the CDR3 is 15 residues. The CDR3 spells CSASTGGLAKNIQYF. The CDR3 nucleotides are TGCAGCGCTTCGACAGGGGGCCTAGCCAAAAACATTCAGTACTTC. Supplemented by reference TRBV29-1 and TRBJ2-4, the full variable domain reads SAVISQKPSRDICQRGTSLTIQCQVDSQVTMMFWYRQQPGQSLTLIATANQGSEATYESGFVIDKFPISRPNLTFSTLTVSNMSPEDSSIYLCSASTGGLAKNIQYFGAGTRLSVL.

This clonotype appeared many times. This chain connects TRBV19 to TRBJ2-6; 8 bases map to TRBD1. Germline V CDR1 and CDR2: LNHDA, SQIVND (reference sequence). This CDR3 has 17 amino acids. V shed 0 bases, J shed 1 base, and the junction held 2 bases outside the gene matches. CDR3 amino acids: CASSIDRGLSGANVLTF. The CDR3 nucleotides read TGTGCCAGTAGTATAGACAGGGGGCTATCTGGGGCCAACGTCCTGACTTTC.

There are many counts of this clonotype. The CDR3 spells CATPSGRAPGEQFF. The CDR3 bases are TGTGCCACCCCTAGCGGGAGGGCCCCTGGAGAGCAGTTCTTC. The chain combines TRBV7-9 with TRBJ2-1; 12 nucleotides match TRBD2. CDR3 length: 14 residues. V shed 10 bases, J shed 10 bases, and the junction held 11 bases outside the gene matches. Germline CDR1 is SEHNR and CDR2 is FQNEAQ (reference sequence).

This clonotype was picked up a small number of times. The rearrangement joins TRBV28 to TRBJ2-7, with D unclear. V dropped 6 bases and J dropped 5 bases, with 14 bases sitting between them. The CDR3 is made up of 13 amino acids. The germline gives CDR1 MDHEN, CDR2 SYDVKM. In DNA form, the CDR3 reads TGTGCCAGCAGAACCTTCCTGGGTCACGAGCAGTACTTC. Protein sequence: CASRTFLGHEQYF.

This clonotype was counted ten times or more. CDR3 region: CASSLALGAPGTQYF. DNA for the CDR3: TGTGCCAGCAGCTTAGCGCTTGGGGCCCCAGGGACCCAGTACTTC. V is TRBV7-2 and J is TRBJ2-5, with a weak D call TRBD1 (5 bases). V lost 0 bases and J lost 7, with 15 bases in between. CDR1 is SGHTA, CDR2 FQGNSA, per germline. The CDR3 runs 15 residues.

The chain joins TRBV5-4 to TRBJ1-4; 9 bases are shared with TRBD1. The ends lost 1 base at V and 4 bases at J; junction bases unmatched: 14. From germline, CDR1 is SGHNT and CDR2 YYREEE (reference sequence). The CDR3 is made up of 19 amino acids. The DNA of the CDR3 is TGTGCCAGCAGCTTGCTGGACAGGGGTGAGGTGCGAAATAATGAAAAACTGTTTTTT. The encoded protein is CASSLLDRGEVRNNEKLFF.

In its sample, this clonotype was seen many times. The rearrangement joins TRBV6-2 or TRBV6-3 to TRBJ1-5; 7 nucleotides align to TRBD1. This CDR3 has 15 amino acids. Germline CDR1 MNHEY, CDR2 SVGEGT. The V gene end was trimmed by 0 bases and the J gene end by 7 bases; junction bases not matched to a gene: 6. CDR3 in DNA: TGTGCCAGCAGTTACTCCGGCAGGGGGGGGCAGCCCCAGCATTTT. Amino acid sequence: CASSYSGRGGQPQHF.

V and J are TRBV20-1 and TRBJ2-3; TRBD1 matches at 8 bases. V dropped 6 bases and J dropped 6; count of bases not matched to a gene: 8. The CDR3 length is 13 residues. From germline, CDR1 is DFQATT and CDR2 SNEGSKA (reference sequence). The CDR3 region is CSAQGAVEDTQYF. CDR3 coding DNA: TGCAGTGCGCAGGGGGCCGTAGAGGATACGCAGTATTTT.

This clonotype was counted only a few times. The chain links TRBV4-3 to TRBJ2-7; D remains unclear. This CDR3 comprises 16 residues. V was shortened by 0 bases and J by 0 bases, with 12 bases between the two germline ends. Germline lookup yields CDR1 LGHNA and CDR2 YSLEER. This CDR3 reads CASSQELGLYSYEQYF. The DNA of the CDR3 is TGCGCCAGCAGCCAAGAGCTAGGGTTATACTCCTACGAGCAGTACTTC.

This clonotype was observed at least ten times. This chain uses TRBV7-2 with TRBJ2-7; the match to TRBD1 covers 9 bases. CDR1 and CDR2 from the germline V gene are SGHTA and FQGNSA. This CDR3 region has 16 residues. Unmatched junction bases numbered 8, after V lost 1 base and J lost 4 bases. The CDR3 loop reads CASSLGTGTGMYEQYF. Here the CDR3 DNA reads TGTGCCAGCAGCTTAGGCACCGGGACAGGGATGTACGAGCAGTACTTC.

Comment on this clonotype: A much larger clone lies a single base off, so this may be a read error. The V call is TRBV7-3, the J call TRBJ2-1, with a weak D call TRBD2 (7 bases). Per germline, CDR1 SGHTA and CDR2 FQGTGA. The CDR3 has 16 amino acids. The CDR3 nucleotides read TGTGCCGGCAGCTTGGGGGCCCGGGGGGCTAGGGTGGAGCAGTTCTTC. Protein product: CAGSLGARGARVEQFF.

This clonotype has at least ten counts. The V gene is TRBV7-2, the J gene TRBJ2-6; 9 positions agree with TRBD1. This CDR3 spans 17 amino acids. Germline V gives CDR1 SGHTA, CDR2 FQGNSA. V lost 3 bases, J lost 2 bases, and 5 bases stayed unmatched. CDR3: CASSFMGQGAGANVLTF. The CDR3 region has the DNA TGTGCCAGCAGCTTTATGGGACAGGGTGCTGGGGCCAACGTCCTGACTTTC.

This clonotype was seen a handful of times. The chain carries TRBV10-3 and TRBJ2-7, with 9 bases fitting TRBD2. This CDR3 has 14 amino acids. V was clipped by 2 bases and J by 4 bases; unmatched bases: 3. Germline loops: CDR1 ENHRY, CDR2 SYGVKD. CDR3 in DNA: TGTGCCATCAGTGAGGCGGGAGGGGGATACGAGCAGTACTTC. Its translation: CAISEAGGGYEQYF.